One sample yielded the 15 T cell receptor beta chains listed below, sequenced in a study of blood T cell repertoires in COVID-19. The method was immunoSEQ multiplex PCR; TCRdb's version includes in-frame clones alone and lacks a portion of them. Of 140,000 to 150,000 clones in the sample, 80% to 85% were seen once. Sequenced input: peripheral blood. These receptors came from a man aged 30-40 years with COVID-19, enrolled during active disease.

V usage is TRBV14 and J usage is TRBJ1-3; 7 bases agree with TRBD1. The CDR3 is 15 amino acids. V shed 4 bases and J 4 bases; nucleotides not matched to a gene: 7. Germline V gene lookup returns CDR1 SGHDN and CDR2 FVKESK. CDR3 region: CASSRPTTGGNTIYF. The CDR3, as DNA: TGTGCCAGCAGCCGACCCACGACAGGGGGAAACACCATATATTTT.

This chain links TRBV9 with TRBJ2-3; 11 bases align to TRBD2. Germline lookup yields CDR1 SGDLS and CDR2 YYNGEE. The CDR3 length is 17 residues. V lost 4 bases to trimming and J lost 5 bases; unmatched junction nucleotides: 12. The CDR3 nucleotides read TGTGCCAGCAGCCGCATCCTTACTAGCGGGAGTGGAGATACGCAGTATTTT. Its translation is CASSRILTSGSGDTQYF.

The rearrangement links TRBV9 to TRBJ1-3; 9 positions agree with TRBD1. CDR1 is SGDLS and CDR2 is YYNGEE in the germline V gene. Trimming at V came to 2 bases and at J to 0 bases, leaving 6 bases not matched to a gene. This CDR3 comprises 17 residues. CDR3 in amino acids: CASSVGDRVLSGNTIYF. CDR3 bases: TGTGCCAGCAGCGTGGGGGACAGGGTTCTCTCTGGAAACACCATATATTTT. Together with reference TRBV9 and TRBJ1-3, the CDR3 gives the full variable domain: DSGVTQTPKHLITATGQRVTLRCSPRSGDLSVYWYQQSLDQGLQFLIQYYNGEERAKGNILERFSAQQFPDLHSELNLSSLELGDSALYFCASSVGDRVLSGNTIYFGEGSWLTVV.

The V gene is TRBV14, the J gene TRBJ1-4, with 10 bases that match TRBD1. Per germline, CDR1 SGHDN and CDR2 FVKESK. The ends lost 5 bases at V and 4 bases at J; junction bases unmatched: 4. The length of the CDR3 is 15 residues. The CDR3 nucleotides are TGTGCCAGCAGCGCCGACAGGGGGCATAATGAAAAACTGTTTTTT. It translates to CASSADRGHNEKLFF.

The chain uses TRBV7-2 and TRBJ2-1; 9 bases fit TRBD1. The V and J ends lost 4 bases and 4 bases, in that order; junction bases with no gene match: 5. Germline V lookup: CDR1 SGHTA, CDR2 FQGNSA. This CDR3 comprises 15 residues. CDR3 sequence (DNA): TGTGCCAGCAGCTCGGTGGGGACAGGGTACAATGAGCAGTTCTTC. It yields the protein CASSSVGTGYNEQFF.

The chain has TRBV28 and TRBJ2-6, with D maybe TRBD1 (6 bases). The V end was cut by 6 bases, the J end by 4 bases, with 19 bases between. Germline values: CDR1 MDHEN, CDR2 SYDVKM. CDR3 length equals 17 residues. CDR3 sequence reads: CASSPHPGGPGANVLTF. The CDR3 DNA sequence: TGTGCCAGCAGCCCCCATCCTGGGGGCCCCGGGGCCAACGTCCTGACTTTC.

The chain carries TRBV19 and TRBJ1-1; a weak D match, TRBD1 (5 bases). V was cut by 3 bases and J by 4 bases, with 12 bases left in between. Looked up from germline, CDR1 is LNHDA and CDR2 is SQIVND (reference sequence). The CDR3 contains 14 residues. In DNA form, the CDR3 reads TGTGCCAGTAGTATTGACAGCCGCGGCACTGAAGCTTTCTTT. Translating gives CASSIDSRGTEAFF.

The CDR3 region is CAGGTETYEQYF. For the CDR3, the DNA is TGTGCCGGAGGAACTGAGACCTACGAGCAGTACTTC. This chain connects TRBV10-3 to TRBJ2-7; D perhaps matches TRBD2 (5 bases). CDR1 and CDR2 from the germline V gene are ENHRY and SYGVKD. The CDR3 runs to 12 residues. V shed 11 bases and J shed 2 bases, with 13 bases lying between them.

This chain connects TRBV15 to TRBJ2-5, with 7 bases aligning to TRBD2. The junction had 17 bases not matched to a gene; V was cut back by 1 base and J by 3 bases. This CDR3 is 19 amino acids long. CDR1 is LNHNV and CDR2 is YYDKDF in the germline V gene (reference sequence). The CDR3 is CATSRGRVRLAELKETQYF. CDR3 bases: TGTGCCACCAGCAGAGGCAGGGTCCGACTAGCCGAACTCAAAGAGACCCAGTACTTC.

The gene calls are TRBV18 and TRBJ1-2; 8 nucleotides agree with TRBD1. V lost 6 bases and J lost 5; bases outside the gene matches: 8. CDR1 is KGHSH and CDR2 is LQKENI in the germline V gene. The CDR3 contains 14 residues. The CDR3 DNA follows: TGTGCCAGCTCTCTTCAGGGGGCCGGGTATGGCTACACCTTC. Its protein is CASSLQGAGYGYTF.

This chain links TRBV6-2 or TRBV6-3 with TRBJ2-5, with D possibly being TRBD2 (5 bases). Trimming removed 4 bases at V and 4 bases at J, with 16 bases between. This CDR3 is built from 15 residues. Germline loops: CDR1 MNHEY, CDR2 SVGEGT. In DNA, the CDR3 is TGTGCCAGCAGTTTAACCCTCGGGGTTTCAGAGACCCAGTACTTC. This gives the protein CASSLTLGVSETQYF.

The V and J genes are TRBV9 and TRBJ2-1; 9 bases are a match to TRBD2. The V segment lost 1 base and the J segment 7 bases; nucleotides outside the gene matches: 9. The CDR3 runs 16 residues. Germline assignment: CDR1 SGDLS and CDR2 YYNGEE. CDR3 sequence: CASSVMGAGGANEQFF. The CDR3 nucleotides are TGTGCCAGCAGCGTAATGGGGGCGGGAGGGGCTAATGAGCAGTTCTTC.

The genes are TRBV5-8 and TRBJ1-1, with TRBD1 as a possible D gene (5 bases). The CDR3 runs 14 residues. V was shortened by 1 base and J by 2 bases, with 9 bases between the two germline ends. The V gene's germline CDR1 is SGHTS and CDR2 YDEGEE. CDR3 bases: TGTGCCAGCAGCTTGCGGGGGTATAACACTGAAGCTTTCTTT. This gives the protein CASSLRGYNTEAFF.

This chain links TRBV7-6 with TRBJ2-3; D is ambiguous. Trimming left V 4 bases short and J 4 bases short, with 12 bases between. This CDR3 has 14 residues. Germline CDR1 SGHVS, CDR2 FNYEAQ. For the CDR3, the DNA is TGTGCCAGCAGCTCTGCCGTCAGTGCAGATACGCAGTATTTT. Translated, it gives CASSSAVSADTQYF.

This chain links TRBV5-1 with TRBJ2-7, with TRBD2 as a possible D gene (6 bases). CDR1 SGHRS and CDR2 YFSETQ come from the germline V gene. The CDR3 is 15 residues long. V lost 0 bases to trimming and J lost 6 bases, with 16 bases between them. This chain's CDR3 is CASSLEGRGLSEQYF. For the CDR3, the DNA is TGCGCCAGCAGCTTGGAAGGGCGGGGTCTCTCCGAGCAGTACTTC. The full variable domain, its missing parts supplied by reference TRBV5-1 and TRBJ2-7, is KAGVTQTPRYLIKTRGQQVTLSCSPISGHRSVSWYQQTPGQGLQFLFEYFSETQRNKGNFPGRFSGRQFSNSRSEMNVSTLELGDSALYLCASSLEGRGLSEQYFGPGTRLTVT.